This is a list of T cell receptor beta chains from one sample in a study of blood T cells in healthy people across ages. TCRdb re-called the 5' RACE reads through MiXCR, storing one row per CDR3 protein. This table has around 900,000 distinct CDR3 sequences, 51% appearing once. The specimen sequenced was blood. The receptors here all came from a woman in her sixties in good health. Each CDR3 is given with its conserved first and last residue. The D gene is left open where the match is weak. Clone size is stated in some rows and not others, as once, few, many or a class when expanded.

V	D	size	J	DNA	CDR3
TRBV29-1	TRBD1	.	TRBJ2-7	TGCAGCGTTGCAGGGACAGGGACGTTCGACGAGCAGTACTTC	CSVAGTGTFDEQYF
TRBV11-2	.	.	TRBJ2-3	TGTGCCAGCAGCTCGAATGTGGCGGGAGATACGCAGTATTTT	CASSSNVAGDTQYF
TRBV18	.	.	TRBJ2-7	TGTGCCAGCTCACCACCCAGGGCAGGGACGAACGAGCAGTACTTC	CASSPPRAGTNEQYF
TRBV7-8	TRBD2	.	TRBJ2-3	TGTGCCAGCAGCTTAGGACTAGCGGGAGAAACAGATACGCAGTATTTT	CASSLGLAGETDTQYF
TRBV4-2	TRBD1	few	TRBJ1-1	TGTGCCAGCAGCCAAGAGAGGGGGCTGCTCACTGAAGCTTTCTTT	CASSQERGLLTEAFF
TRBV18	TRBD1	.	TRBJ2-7	TGTGCCAGCTCACACGAGACAGGGGTGGGCGAGCAGTACTTC	CASSHETGVGEQYF
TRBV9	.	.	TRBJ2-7	TGTGCCAGCAGCTTGGGACCGCCACGAGGCGAGCAGTACTTC	CASSLGPPRGEQYF
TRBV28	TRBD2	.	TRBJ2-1	TGTGCCAGCAGTTTAAGGGTAGCGGGTCACCGTAGCTCCTACAATGAGCAGTTCTTC	CASSLRVAGHRSSYNEQFF
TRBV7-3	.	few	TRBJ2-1	TGTGCCAGCAGCTTAACGGTTCTAGCGACTTACAATGAGCAGTTCTTC	CASSLTVLATYNEQFF
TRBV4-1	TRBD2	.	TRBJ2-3	TGCGCCAGCAGCCCTGCCTTGACGGGACTAAACACAGATACGCAGTATTTT	CASSPALTGLNTDTQYF
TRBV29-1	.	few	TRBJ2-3	TGCAGCGTTGAAGTTGGCGTAAAGCACACAGATACGCAGTATTTT	CSVEVGVKHTDTQYF
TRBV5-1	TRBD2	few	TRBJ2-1	TGCGCCAGCAGCACAATTCTAGCGGGTACCTACAATGAGCAGTTCTTC	CASSTILAGTYNEQFF